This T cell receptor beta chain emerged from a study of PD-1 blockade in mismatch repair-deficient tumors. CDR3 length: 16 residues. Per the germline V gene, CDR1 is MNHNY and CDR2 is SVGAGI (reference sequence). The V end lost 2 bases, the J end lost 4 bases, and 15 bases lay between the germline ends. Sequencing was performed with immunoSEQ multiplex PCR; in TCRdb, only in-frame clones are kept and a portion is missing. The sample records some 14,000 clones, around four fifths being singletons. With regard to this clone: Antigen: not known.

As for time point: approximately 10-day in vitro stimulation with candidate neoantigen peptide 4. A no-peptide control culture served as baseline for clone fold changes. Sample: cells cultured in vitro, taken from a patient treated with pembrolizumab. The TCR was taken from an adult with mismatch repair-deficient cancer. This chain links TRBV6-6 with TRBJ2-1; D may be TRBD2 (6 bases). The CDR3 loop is CASSYGGDWGYNEQFF. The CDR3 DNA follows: TGTGCCAGCAGTTACGGTGGGGACTGGGGGTACAATGAGCAGTTCTTC.